The count of the clone carrying this T cell receptor (beta chain) is one. This sample is part of a study of blood T cell repertoires in COVID-19. Across the whole study: Italy, Spain and the United States were the sources of the convalescent and acute COVID-19 samples. Sources were T cells, B-cell-depleted T cells, or PBMCs; the material itself was cDNA or gDNA.

As handled by the study authors: Estimates of nucleated cell counts were drawn from the amplification of reference gene primers. Libraries were prepared by immunoSEQ multiplex PCR; TCRdb keeps only in-frame clonotypes and omits some of them. That table is the source of V, J and clone size, and D and trimming were worked out from the DNA. In the table there are 30,000 to 40,000 clones, approximately 93% of which are singletons. The sequence derives from a male donor with active COVID-19. The specimen sequenced was peripheral blood.

CDR3 sequence: CASSLAAGYGYTF. Here the CDR3 DNA reads TGTGCCAGCAGCTTGGCGGCAGGGTATGGCTACACCTTC. The rearrangement uses TRBV5-5 and TRBJ1-2; D is perhaps TRBD1 (5 bases). The germline gives CDR1 SGHKS, CDR2 YYEKEE (reference sequence). Trimming shortened V by 0 bases and J by 5 bases, and 8 bases separated the two germline ends. The CDR3 spans 13 residues.